This TCR beta chain was captured in a study of cytomegalovirus exposure and HLA in healthy donors. Participants comprised healthy donors of bone marrow. The study ran its PCR with 60 Vbeta and 13 Jbeta primers. TCRdb's copy holds only in-frame clones and misses some; the assay was immunoSEQ multiplex PCR. The table has under 140,000 clones, over 65% seen once. This clone was recorded only once. Its matching antigen is unknown. V trimming: 4 bases; J trimming: 6 bases; junction bases outside the gene matches: 7. Germline loops: CDR1 SGHDT, CDR2 YYEEEE. CDR3 size: 15 residues. Regarding the study as a whole: Using a false discovery rate of 0.05, a later analysis showed that 16,951 TCR beta sequences were associated with HLA alleles. The classifier reportedly diagnosed cytomegalovirus status with high sensitivity and specificity. The authors later linked a missense DCLRE1C variant to TCR beta V- and J-gene trimming.

V and J are TRBV5-6 and TRBJ2-2; 9 positions agree with TRBD1. The TCR sequence derives from a young man in good health and CMV-seropositive. The sequenced sample was PBMCs. CDR3 DNA: TGTGCCAGCAGCCCCGGACAGGGGCCCGCCGGGGAGCTGTTTTTT. Encoded protein: CASSPGQGPAGELFF. Drawing the rest from reference TRBV5-6 and TRBJ2-2, the complete variable domain is DAGVTQSPTHLIKTRGQQVTLRCSPKSGHDTVSWYQQALGQGPQFIFQYYEEEERQRGNFPDRFSGHQFPNYSSELNVNALLLGDSALYLCASSPGQGPAGELFFGEGSRLTVL.